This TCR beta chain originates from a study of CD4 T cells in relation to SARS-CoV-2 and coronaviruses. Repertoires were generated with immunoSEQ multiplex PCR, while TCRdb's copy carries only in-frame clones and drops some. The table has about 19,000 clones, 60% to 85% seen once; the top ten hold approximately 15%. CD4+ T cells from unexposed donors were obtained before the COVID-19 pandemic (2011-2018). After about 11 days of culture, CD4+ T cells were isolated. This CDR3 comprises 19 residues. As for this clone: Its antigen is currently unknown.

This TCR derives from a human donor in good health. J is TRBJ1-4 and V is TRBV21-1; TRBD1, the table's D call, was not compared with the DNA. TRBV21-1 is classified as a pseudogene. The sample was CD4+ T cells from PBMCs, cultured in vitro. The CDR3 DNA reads TGTGCCAGCAGTTACAGAGTTGCCCTAACAGGGGTATCTAATGAAAAACTGTTTTTT. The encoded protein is CASSYRVALTGVSNEKLFF.